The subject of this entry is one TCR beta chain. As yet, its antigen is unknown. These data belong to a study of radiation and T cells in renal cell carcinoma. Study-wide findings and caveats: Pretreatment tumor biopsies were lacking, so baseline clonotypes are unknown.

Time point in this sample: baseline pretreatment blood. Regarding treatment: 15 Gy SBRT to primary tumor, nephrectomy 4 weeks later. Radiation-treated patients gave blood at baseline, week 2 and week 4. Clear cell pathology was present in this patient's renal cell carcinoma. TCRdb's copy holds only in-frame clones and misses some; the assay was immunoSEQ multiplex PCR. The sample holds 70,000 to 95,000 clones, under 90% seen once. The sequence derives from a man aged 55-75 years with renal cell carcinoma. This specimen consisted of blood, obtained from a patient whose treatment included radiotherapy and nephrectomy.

CDR3 nucleotides: TGTGCCAGCAGTCTACTAGCGGGAACATCCGGCTCCTACGAGCAGTACTTC. Translating gives CASSLLAGTSGSYEQYF. V is TRBV25-1 and J is TRBJ2-7; 10 bases map to TRBD2. J was trimmed by 0 bases and V by 5 bases; bases with no gene match: 10. The CDR3 is made up of 17 amino acids. Germline CDR1 MGHDK, CDR2 SYGVNS.